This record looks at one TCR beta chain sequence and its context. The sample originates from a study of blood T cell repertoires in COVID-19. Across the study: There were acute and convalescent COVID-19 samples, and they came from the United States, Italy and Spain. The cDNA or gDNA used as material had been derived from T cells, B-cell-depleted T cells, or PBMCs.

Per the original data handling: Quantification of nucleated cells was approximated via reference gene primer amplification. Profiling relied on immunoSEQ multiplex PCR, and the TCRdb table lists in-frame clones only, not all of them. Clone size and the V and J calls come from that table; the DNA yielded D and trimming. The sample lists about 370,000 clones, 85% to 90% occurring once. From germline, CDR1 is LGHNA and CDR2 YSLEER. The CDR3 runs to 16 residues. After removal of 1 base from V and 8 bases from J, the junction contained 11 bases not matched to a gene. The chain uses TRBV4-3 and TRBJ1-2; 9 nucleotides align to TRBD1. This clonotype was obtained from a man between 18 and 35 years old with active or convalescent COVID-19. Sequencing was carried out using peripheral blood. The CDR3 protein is CASSQARSGTGNGYTF. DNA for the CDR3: TGCGCCAGCAGCCAAGCCCGGTCCGGGACAGGGAACGGCTACACCTTC.